These 20 T cell receptor beta chains originate from one sample sequenced in a study of cytomegalovirus exposure and HLA in healthy donors. Primers for the PCR totalled 60 Vbeta and 13 Jbeta. Produced via immunoSEQ multiplex PCR; TCRdb's table is partial and in-frame only. The sample shows 200,000 to 250,000 clones, roughly 82% of them seen only once. Sequencing used PBMCs. These TCRs come from a woman in her forties in good health and CMV-seropositive.

The J gene is TRBJ2-1, the V gene TRBV6-5; D possibly corresponds to TRBD1 (5 bases). Trimming took off 7 bases at V and 5 bases at J, with 12 bases between the two ends. The CDR3 consists of 13 residues. Per the germline V gene, CDR1 is MNHEY and CDR2 is SVGAGI. The CDR3 DNA reads as TGTGCCAGCAAAAGGGGATCGGACAATGAGCAGTTCTTC. Encoded protein: CASKRGSDNEQFF.

The V gene is TRBV6-5, the J gene TRBJ2-7; D may be TRBD1 (6 bases). CDR3 length equals 14 residues. Germline V gene sequence: CDR1 MNHEY, CDR2 SVGAGI. V was clipped by 0 bases and J by 4 bases, with 10 bases between them. CDR3 residues: CASSYSYRVYEQYF. The CDR3 DNA reads TGTGCCAGCAGTTACTCATACAGGGTATACGAGCAGTACTTC.

To note about this clone: The junction departs from the called germline gene at one end, perhaps through a read error. The chain links TRBV7-9 to TRBJ1-2; 10 bases map to TRBD1. Germline V gene sequence: CDR1 SEHNR, CDR2 FQNEAQ (reference sequence). The CDR3 consists of 17 residues. This chain's CDR3 is CSSSPNLGQGESYGYTF. The CDR3 DNA sequence: TGTTCCAGCAGCCCCAATTTAGGACAGGGGGAGTCCTATGGCTACACCTTC.

The chain uses TRBV14 and TRBJ2-1; D is uncertain. V gave up 0 bases and J gave up 9 bases, with 6 bases separating them. From germline, CDR1 is SGHDN and CDR2 FVKESK. The CDR3 has 12 amino acids. The CDR3 spells CASSQEWAEQFF. For the CDR3, the DNA is TGTGCCAGCAGCCAAGAGTGGGCTGAGCAGTTCTTC.

V is TRBV14 and J is TRBJ1-1; no clear D gene. V lost 3 bases, J lost 8 bases, and 16 bases lay in between. The CDR3 is 14 amino acids. From germline, CDR1 is SGHDN and CDR2 FVKESK. The CDR3 loop reads CASSHMLGFLEAFF. The DNA for the CDR3 is TGTGCCAGCAGCCATATGCTAGGATTCTTAGAAGCTTTCTTT.

V is TRBV4-3 and J is TRBJ1-2, with 8 bases identical to TRBD1. This CDR3 has 20 amino acids. Germline CDR1 and CDR2: LGHNA and YSLEER. V was clipped by 0 bases and J by 4 bases; unmatched bases: 19. The CDR3 is CASSQDLGGRGPYTSYGYTF. CDR3 nucleotide sequence: TGCGCCAGCAGCCAAGATCTCGGGGGCAGGGGGCCCTACACTTCCTATGGCTACACCTTC.

V and J are TRBV9 and TRBJ2-1; TRBD2 matches 8 bases. The CDR3 contains 17 residues. Germline trimming cut 0 bases from V and 0 bases from J; bases unmatched to any gene: 5. Germline V lookup: CDR1 SGDLS, CDR2 YYNGEE. The CDR3 sequence: CASSVGSSGFSYNEQFF. The CDR3 coding sequence is TGTGCCAGCAGCGTAGGGTCTAGCGGGTTCTCCTACAATGAGCAGTTCTTC. The full variable domain, its missing parts supplied by reference TRBV9 and TRBJ2-1, is DSGVTQTPKHLITATGQRVTLRCSPRSGDLSVYWYQQSLDQGLQFLIQYYNGEERAKGNILERFSAQQFPDLHSELNLSSLELGDSALYFCASSVGSSGFSYNEQFFGPGTRLTVL.

V and J are TRBV4-3 and TRBJ1-5; D might be TRBD1 (5 bases). Germline V gives CDR1 LGHNA, CDR2 YSLEER. The CDR3 spans 15 residues. Trimming pared 0 bases from V and 6 bases from J, leaving 12 bases between. This CDR3 is CASSQDRGWAQPQHF. Written as DNA, the CDR3 is TGCGCCAGCAGCCAAGATAGGGGTTGGGCTCAGCCCCAGCATTTT.

The chain has TRBV7-3 and TRBJ1-3; D not resolved. CDR1 is SGHTA and CDR2 is FQGTGA in the germline V gene. The CDR3 runs 13 residues. V lost 2 bases and J 0 bases, leaving 2 bases between the germline ends. The CDR3 loop is CASSLHSGNTIYF. The CDR3 bases are TGTGCCAGCAGCTTACACTCTGGAAACACCATATATTTT.

The chain couples TRBV6-5 to TRBJ2-1; possibly TRBD2 for D (6 bases). CDR3 length: 14 amino acids. Trimming pared 10 bases from V and 5 bases from J, leaving 18 bases between. The germline V gene encodes CDR1 MNHEY and CDR2 SVGAGI. The CDR3, as DNA: TGTGCCATCCCGCCCGGGGGTAGCGACAATGAGCAGTTCTTC. Translated: CAIPPGGSDNEQFF.

The rearrangement links TRBV5-6 to TRBJ2-7; 9 bases align to TRBD1. Germline trimming cut 2 bases from V and 7 bases from J; bases unmatched to any gene: 10. The germline CDR1 and CDR2 sequences are SGHDT and YYEEEE. CDR3 length: 15 residues. CDR3 loop: CASSLGTGTPQEQYF. The DNA of the CDR3 is TGTGCCAGCAGCTTAGGGACAGGGACGCCTCAGGAGCAGTACTTC. Complete variable domain (other parts from reference TRBV5-6 and TRBJ2-7): DAGVTQSPTHLIKTRGQQVTLRCSPKSGHDTVSWYQQALGQGPQFIFQYYEEEERQRGNFPDRFSGHQFPNYSSELNVNALLLGDSALYLCASSLGTGTPQEQYFGPGTRLTVT.

The chain employs TRBV25-1 and TRBJ1-2, with D perhaps TRBD1 (5 bases). V lost 3 bases and J lost 8, with 19 bases in between. The CDR3 extends over 15 amino acids. Germline V gene lookup returns CDR1 MGHDK and CDR2 SYGVNS. CDR3 sequence (DNA): TGTGCCAGCAGTGAGCCCTTGCCTAGGGGTTCGGGCTACACCTTC. This sequence encodes CASSEPLPRGSGYTF.

This clone was observed once. CDR3 region: CASSRDGAGGRNTGELFF. As DNA, the CDR3 is TGTGCCAGCAGCCGGGATGGGGCAGGGGGGAGAAACACCGGGGAGCTGTTTTTT. The J gene is TRBJ2-2, the V gene TRBV2, with D possibly TRBD1 on 7 matching bases. Germline V gene data show CDR1 as SNHLY and CDR2 as FYNNEI. V dropped 6 bases and J dropped 2 bases, with 22 bases sitting between them. CDR3 size: 18 residues.

Only a few counts were recorded for this clone. The V gene is TRBV6-6, the J gene TRBJ2-3; TRBD1 is a possible D gene (5 bases). From germline, CDR1 is MNHNY and CDR2 SVGAGI (reference sequence). There are 13 residues in the CDR3. V gave up 6 bases and J gave up 0 bases, with 7 bases separating them. The CDR3 reads CASRTESTDTQYF. As DNA, the CDR3 is TGTGCCAGCAGGACAGAGAGCACAGATACGCAGTATTTT.

The CDR3 nucleotides are TGTGCCAGCAGTGACGGGTTCCACACTGAAGCTTTCTTT. Translated, it gives CASSDGFHTEAFF. The chain is built from TRBV2 and TRBJ1-1; no reliable D call. The CDR3 consists of 13 residues. CDR1 is SNHLY, CDR2 FYNNEI, per germline. Trimming removed 3 bases from V and 3 bases from J, with 8 bases in between.

This clone was seen a single time. The chain combines TRBV2 with TRBJ2-7; 9 bases line up with TRBD1. V shed 5 bases, J shed 6 bases, and the junction held 8 bases outside the gene matches. The CDR3 covers 14 residues. The germline CDR1 and CDR2 sequences are SNHLY and FYNNEI. The CDR3 nucleotides read TGTGCCAGCAGTTCACAGGGGGCTGTGAGCGAGCAGTACTTC. Translating gives CASSSQGAVSEQYF. Full variable domain (remainder filled in from reference TRBV2 and TRBJ2-7): EPEVTQTPSHQVTQMGQEVILRCVPISNHLYFYWYRQILGQKVEFLVSFYNNEISEKSEIFDDQFSVERPDGSNFTLKIRSTKLEDSAMYFCASSSQGAVSEQYFGPGTRLTVT.

The gene calls are TRBV6-5 and TRBJ2-7, with D tentatively TRBD1 (5 bases). V lost 3 bases and J 4 bases, leaving 10 bases between the germline ends. This CDR3 region has 13 residues. CDR1 is MNHEY, CDR2 SVGAGI, per germline. CDR3 in amino acids: CASSYGREYEQYF. The CDR3 bases are TGTGCCAGCAGTTATGGCAGGGAATACGAGCAGTACTTC.

The chain joins TRBV4-3 to TRBJ1-1; possible D gene TRBD1, 5 bases. The germline V gene has CDR1 LGHNA and CDR2 YSLEER. The CDR3 extends over 14 amino acids. V was cut by 2 bases and J by 1 base, with 8 bases left in between. The CDR3 is CASSQPTGNTEAFF. The CDR3 nucleotides are TGCGCCAGCAGCCAACCCACAGGGAACACTGAAGCTTTCTTT.

The rearrangement joins TRBV5-1 to TRBJ2-3; 7 positions agree with TRBD2. Trimming took 3 bases from V and 5 from J; bases not matched to a gene: 9. From germline, CDR1 is SGHRS and CDR2 YFSETQ. This CDR3 region has 15 residues. The CDR3 DNA is TGCGCCAGCAGCTCCGCAGGGTGGGGGGGAGATACGCAGTATTTT. This encodes CASSSAGWGGDTQYF.

The chain is built from TRBV19 and TRBJ1-4; no reliable D call. Germline V gene data show CDR1 as LNHDA and CDR2 as SQIVND (reference sequence). CDR3 length: 13 amino acids. The V end lost 8 bases, the J end lost 7 bases, and 14 bases lay between the germline ends. The CDR3 DNA reads as TGTGCCAGTCGGGAGTTGGGTGGTGAAAAACTGTTTTTT. Its protein product is CASRELGGEKLFF.